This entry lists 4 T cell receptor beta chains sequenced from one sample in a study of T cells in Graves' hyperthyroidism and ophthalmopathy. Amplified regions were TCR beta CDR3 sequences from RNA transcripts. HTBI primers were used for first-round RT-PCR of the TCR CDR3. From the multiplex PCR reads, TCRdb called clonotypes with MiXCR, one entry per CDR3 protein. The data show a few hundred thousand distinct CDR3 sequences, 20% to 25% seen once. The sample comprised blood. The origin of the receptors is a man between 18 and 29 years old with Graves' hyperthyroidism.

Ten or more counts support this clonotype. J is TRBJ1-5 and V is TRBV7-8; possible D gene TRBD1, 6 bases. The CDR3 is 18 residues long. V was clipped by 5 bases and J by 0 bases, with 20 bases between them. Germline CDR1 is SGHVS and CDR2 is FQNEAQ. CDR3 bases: TGTGCCAGCAGCCCAATCGCCGGACAGAGCCATAGCAATCAGCCCCAGCATTTT. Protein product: CASSPIAGQSHSNQPQHF.

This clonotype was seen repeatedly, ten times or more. In DNA form, the CDR3 reads TGTGCCAGCAGTGAAACCCCCCTGGGGCAGCCCCAGCATTTT. This sequence encodes CASSETPLGQPQHF. The V and J genes are TRBV6-1 and TRBJ1-5, with D unclear. This CDR3 spans 14 amino acids. The V end was cut by 2 bases, the J end by 7 bases, with 12 bases between. CDR1 and CDR2 from the germline V gene are MNHNS and SASEGT.

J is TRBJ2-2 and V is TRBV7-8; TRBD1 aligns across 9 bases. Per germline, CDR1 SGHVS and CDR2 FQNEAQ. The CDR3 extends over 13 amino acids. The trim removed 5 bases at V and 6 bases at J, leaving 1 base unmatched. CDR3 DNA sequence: TGTGCCAGCAGCCACAGGGGGCCCGGGGAGCTGTTTTTT. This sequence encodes CASSHRGPGELFF. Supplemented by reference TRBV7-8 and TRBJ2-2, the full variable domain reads GAGVSQSPRYKVAKRGQDVALRCDPISGHVSLFWYQQALGQGPEFLTYFQNEAQLDKSGLPSDRFFAERPEGSVSTLKIQRTQQEDSAVYLCASSHRGPGELFFGEGSRLTVL.

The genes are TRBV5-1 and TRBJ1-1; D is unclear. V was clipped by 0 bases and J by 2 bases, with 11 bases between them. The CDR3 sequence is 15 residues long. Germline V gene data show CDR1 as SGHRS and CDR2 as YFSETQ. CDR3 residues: CASSLVLSYNTEAFF. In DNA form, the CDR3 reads TGCGCCAGCAGCTTGGTCCTAAGCTATAACACTGAAGCTTTCTTT.